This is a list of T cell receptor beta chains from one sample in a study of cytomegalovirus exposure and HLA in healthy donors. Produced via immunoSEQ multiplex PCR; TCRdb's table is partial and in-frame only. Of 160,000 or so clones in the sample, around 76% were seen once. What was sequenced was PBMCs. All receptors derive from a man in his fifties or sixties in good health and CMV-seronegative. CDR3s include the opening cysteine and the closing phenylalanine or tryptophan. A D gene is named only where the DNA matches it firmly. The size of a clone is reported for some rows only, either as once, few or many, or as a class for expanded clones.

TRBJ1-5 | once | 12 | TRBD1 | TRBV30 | CASGTGNQPQHF | TGTGCCTCCGGGACAGGCAATCAGCCCCAGCATTTT
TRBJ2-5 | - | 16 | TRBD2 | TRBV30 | CAWSRGLAGGGETQYF | TGTGCCTGGAGCCGGGGACTAGCGGGAGGGGGGGAGACCCAGTACTTC
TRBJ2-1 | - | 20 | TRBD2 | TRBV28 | CASSARLTSGRGKPYNEQFF | TGTGCCAGCAGCGCGCGCCTGACTAGCGGGAGGGGGAAGCCCTACAATGAGCAGTTCTTC
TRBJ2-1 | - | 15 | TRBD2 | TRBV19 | CASSSREGGHNEQFF | TGTGCCAGTAGTTCGCGGGAGGGGGGGCACAATGAGCAGTTCTTC
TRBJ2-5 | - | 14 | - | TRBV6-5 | CASSYSTTTQTQYF | TGTGCCAGCAGTTACTCGACGACAACGCAGACCCAGTACTTC
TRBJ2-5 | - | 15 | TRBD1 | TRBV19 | CASRVRDRSQETQYF | TGTGCCAGTAGGGTCCGGGACAGGTCACAAGAGACCCAGTACTTC
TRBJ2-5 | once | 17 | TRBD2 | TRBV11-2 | CASSSLTSGGSMGTQYF | TGTGCCAGCAGCTCGTTGACTAGCGGGGGCTCCATGGGGACCCAGTACTTC
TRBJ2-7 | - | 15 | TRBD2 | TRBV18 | CASSPGVAGYGEQYF | TGTGCCAGCTCACCCGGGGTAGCGGGTTATGGTGAGCAGTACTTC
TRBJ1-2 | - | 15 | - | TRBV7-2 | CASSPSQGQGYGYTF | TGTGCCAGCAGCCCATCCCAGGGGCAAGGCTATGGCTACACCTTC
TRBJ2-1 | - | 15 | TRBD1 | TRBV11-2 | CASSQSGQDYNEQFF | TGTGCCAGCAGCCAATCGGGACAGGACTACAATGAGCAGTTCTTC
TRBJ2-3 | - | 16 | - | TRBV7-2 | CASSLGAQSGGDTQYF | TGTGCCAGCAGCTTAGGTGCACAGTCAGGTGGAGATACGCAGTATTTT
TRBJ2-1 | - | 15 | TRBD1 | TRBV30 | CAYQVWGTGWNEQFF | TGTGCCTATCAGGTTTGGGGGACAGGGTGGAATGAGCAGTTCTTC
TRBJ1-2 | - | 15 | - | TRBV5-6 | CASSLALQALYGYTF | TGTGCCAGCAGCTTGGCCTTACAGGCGCTCTATGGCTACACCTTC
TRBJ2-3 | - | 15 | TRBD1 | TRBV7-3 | CASSPDRAGTDTQYF | TGTGCCAGCAGCCCGGACAGGGCAGGCACAGATACGCAGTATTTT
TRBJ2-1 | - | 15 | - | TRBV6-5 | CASSYSRTAYNEQFF | TGTGCCAGCAGTTACTCGCGGACAGCTTACAATGAGCAGTTCTTC
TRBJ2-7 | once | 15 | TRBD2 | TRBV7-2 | CAGSLDTSGSGEQYF | TGTGCCGGCAGCTTAGATACTAGCGGGTCGGGCGAGCAGTACTTC
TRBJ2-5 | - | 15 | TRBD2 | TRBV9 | CASSVSGGAQETQYF | TGTGCCAGCAGCGTTAGCGGGGGGGCCCAAGAGACCCAGTACTTC
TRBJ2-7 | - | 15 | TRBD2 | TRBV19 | CASSVIRGLALEQYF | TGTGCCAGTAGTGTCATACGGGGACTAGCTCTCGAGCAGTACTTC
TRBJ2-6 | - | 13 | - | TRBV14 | CASSQGGANVLTF | TGTGCCAGCAGCCAAGGCGGCGCCAACGTCCTGACTTTC
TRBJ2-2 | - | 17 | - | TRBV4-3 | CASSQEGGPENTGELFF | TGCGCCAGCAGCCAAGAGGGCGGGCCGGAGAACACCGGGGAGCTGTTTTTT
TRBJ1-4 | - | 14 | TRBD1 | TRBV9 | CASSARGRGEKLFF | TGTGCCAGCAGCGCCAGGGGGCGAGGTGAAAAACTGTTTTTT
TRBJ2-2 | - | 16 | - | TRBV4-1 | CASSHPNRVEGGELFF | TGCGCCAGCAGCCACCCTAACAGGGTAGAGGGCGGGGAGCTGTTTTTT
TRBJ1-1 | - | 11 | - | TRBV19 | CATQKETEAFF | TGTGCCACCCAAAAGGAGACTGAAGCTTTCTTT
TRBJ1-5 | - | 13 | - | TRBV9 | CASSPGVNQPQHF | TGTGCCAGCAGCCCCGGGGTTAATCAGCCCCAGCACTTT
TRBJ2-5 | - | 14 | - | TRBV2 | CASSLLVPQETQYF | TGTGCCAGCAGTTTGCTAGTCCCCCAAGAGACCCAGTACTTC
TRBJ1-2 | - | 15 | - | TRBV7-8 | CASSLVRGSNYGYTF | TGTGCCAGCAGCTTAGTACGGGGGTCTAACTATGGCTACACCTTC
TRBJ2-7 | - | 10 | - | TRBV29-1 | CSVWTDEQYF | TGCAGCGTTTGGACAGACGAGCAGTACTTC
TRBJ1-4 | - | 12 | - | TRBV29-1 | CSVGQVGEKLFF | TGCAGCGTTGGTCAGGTTGGGGAAAAACTGTTTTTT
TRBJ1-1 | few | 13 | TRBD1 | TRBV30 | CAWQTGGDTEAFF | TGTGCCTGGCAGACAGGGGGAGACACTGAAGCTTTCTTT
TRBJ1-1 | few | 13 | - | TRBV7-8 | CASSLTVNTEAFF | TGTGCCAGCAGCTTAACGGTGAACACTGAAGCTTTCTTT
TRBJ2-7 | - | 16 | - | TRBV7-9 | CASSLATGGKSYEQYF | TGTGCCAGCAGCTTAGCGACTGGAGGCAAATCCTACGAGCAGTACTTC
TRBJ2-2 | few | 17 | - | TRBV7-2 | CASTAGGTSFVTGELFF | TGTGCCAGCACCGCCGGGGGGACAAGTTTCGTCACCGGGGAGCTGTTTTTT
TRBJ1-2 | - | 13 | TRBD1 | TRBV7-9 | CASSFYRGDGYTF | TGTGCCAGCAGCTTTTACAGGGGGGATGGCTACACCTTC
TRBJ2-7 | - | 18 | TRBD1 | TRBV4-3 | CASSQGPAFTGELDEQYF | TGCGCCAGCAGCCAAGGACCTGCCTTCACAGGGGAATTGGACGAGCAGTACTTC
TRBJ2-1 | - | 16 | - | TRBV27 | CASSTVQGGFYNEQFF | TGTGCCAGCAGCACAGTACAGGGTGGCTTCTACAATGAGCAGTTCTTC
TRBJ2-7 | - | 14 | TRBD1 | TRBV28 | CASRDGTGIYEQYF | TGTGCCAGCAGGGACGGGACAGGCATATACGAGCAGTACTTC
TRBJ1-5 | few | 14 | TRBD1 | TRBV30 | CAWGTGGVNQPQHF | TGTGCCTGGGGGACAGGGGGCGTCAATCAGCCCCAGCATTTT
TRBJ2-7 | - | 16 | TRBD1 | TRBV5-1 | CASSLGVTGGNYEQYF | TGCGCCAGCAGTTTGGGGGTGACAGGGGGCAACTACGAGCAGTACTTC
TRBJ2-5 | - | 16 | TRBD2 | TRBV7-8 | CASSRRTSGYQETQYF | TGTGCCAGCAGCCGTAGGACTAGCGGGTACCAAGAGACCCAGTACTTC
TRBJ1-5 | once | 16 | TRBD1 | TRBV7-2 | CASSQRTGYSNQPQHF | TGTGCCAGCAGCCAGAGGACAGGGTATAGCAATCAGCCCCAGCATTTT
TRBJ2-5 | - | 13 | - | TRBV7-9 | CASSPRGPETQYF | TGTGCCAGCAGCCCGCGGGGGCCGGAGACCCAGTACTTC
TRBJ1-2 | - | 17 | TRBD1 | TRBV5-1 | CASSLGGQGRTSYGYTF | TGCGCCAGCAGCTTGGGGGGACAGGGGAGAACTTCCTATGGCTACACCTTC
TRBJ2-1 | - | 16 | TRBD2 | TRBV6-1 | CASSQGTSGGYNEQFF | TGTGCCAGCAGTCAAGGGACTAGCGGGGGGTACAATGAGCAGTTCTTC
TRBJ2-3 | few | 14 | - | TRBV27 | CASSFGRVTDTQYF | TGTGCCAGCAGTTTTGGCAGGGTCACAGATACGCAGTATTTT
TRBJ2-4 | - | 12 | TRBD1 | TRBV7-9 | CASSSAGGYVYF | TGTGCCAGCAGCTCAGCAGGGGGTTATGTATACTTC
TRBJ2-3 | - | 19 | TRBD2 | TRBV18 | CASTGPGLAGGSRTDTQYF | TGTGCCAGCACCGGACCGGGACTAGCGGGAGGGTCTAGAACAGATACGCAGTATTTT
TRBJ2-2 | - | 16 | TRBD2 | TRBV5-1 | CASSLGTSGNTGELFF | TGCGCCAGCAGCTTGGGGACTAGCGGAAACACCGGGGAGCTGTTTTTT
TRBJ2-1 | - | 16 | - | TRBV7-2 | CASSLAGRSSYNEQFF | TGTGCCAGCAGCTTAGCGGGGCGGAGCTCCTACAATGAGCAGTTCTTC